This TCR beta chain was observed in a study of T-cell memory formation after mild COVID-19. Each CDR3 protein is one row after TCRdb ran MiXCR on the 5' RACE reads. The data contain around 130,000 distinct CDR3 sequences, approximately 6.2% of them singletons. The germline CDR1 and CDR2 sequences are ENHRY and SYGVKD. V lost 7 bases and J lost 0; bases outside the gene matches: 3. The CDR3 is 13 residues long. The receptor was derived from an adult woman who had mild COVID-19 (a few samples of this study predate the infection). Cell type and time point are not known. The V call is TRBV10-3, the J call TRBJ2-7; 7 bases map to TRBD1. The sample was PBMCs or a T cell subset sorted from them (not recorded which). The CDR3 is CAITGDSSYEQYF. As DNA, the CDR3 is TGTGCCATCACTGGGGACAGCTCCTACGAGCAGTACTTC.